This TCR beta chain was documented in a study of shared clonotypes between healthy human individuals. Study summary: The composition of the donors was a couple of women and a few men aged 18 to 49.

Findings and limits, study-wide: Sharing across four donors was highest in naive CD4 (approximately 5%) and lowest in memory CD8 (0.4%).

In this sample, this clone turned up once. The antigen is not known. Sequencing was at deep level. How the authors handled the data: Sequence data from immunoSEQ were junction-only and lacked quality scores; consequently, filtering differed. TCRdb keeps only in-frame clones here, not all; method: immunoSEQ multiplex PCR. The V and J calls and clone size come from that table; D and trimming were worked out from the DNA. The sample lists 2,500,000 or so clones, 93% occurring once. Sample: naive CD4+ T cells from PBMCs. Described subset: CD45RA+ positively selected. The sequence derives from a man younger than 35 in good health. Some clones in this sample may be carry-over from other donors' samples.

The CDR3 is CASSRGGTSVYQQYF. CDR3 DNA: TGTGCCAGCAGCAGGGGGGGGACTAGTGTCTATCAGCAGTACTTC. The chain recombines TRBV11-2 with TRBJ2-7; 8 positions agree with TRBD2. This CDR3 has 15 residues. V was pared by 5 bases and J by 8 bases, with 14 bases of the junction left unmatched. Per the germline V gene, CDR1 is SGHAT and CDR2 is FQNNGV.